The source of this T cell receptor (beta chain) is a study of STAT5B mutations in CD4+ large granular lymphocyte leukemia. Study in general: When available, cryopreserved cells underwent CD8+ depletion before CD4+ selection.

CDR3 length equals 14 residues. Germline CDR1 reads MDHEN; CDR2 reads SYDVKM. Trimming removed 7 bases at V and 1 base at J, with 13 bases between. General study points: Main leukemic clonotypes were patient-specific, but around 25% appeared at low frequency elsewhere. The clonality comparison with controls used just 5 or 6 CD4-sorted patient samples.

Assay: immunoSEQ multiplex PCR; the TCRdb copy retains only in-frame clones and omits some. Among about 8,100 clones listed, around 75% were seen once. Depending on availability, patient cells were bead-separated fractions or unselected PBMC. Concerning this clone itself: Antigen unknown.

The rearrangement joins TRBV28 to TRBJ1-1, with D maybe TRBD1 (6 bases). What was sequenced was PBMCs. The TCR originated in a woman in her sixties with CD4+ T-cell large granular lymphocyte leukemia. The CDR3 DNA reads TGTGCCAGCATGGAATACAGGGCGAACACTGAAGCTTTCTTT. Translating gives CASMEYRANTEAFF.